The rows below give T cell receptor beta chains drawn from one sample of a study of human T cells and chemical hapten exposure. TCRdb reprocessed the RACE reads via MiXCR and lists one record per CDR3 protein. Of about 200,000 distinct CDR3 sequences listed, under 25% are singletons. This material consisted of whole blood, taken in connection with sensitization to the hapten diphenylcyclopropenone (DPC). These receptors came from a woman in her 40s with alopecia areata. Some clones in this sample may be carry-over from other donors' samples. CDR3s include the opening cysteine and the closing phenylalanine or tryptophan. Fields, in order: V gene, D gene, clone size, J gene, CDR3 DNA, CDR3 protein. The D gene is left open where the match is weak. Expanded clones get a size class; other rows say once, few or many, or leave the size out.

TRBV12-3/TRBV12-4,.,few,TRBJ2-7,TGTGCCAGCAGTCTCCAGGGCGGAGTCCTGGACGAGCAGTACTTC,CASSLQGGVLDEQYF
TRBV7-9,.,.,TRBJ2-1,TGTGCCAGCAGCCCCCAACCCGGCAATGAGCAGTTCTTC,CASSPQPGNEQFF
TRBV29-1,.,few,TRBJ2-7,TGCAGCGTCGGACACTTATACGAGCAGTACTTC,CSVGHLYEQYF
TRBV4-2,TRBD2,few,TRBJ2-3,TGTGCCAGCAGCTGGAAGGCGGGAGGGGCAGATACGCAGTATTTT,CASSWKAGGADTQYF
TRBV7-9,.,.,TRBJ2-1,TGTGCCAGCAGCTTTATGTCCCGGGCCTACAACAATGAGCAGTTCTTC,CASSFMSRAYNNEQFF
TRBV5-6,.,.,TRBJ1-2,TGTGCCAGCAGCTTGGGGATCTCGACAGGAGGCTACACCTTC,CASSLGISTGGYTF
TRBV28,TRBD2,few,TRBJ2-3,TGTGCCAGCAGTTTACCGGTAGCGGGGGTAGATACGCAGTATTTT,CASSLPVAGVDTQYF
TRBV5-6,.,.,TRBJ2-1,TGTGCCACCCTAACGGTAGGGCGACGGAATGAGCAGTTCTTC,CATLTVGRRNEQFF
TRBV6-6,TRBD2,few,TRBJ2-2,TGTGCCAGCAGACGCGGGGGGAACACCGGGGAGCTGTTTTTT,CASRRGGNTGELFF
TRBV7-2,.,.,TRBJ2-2,TGTGCCAGCAGCGTCGGACAGTACACCGGGGAGCTGTTTTTT,CASSVGQYTGELFF
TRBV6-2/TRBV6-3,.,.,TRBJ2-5,TGTGCCAGCGAGCAACCTGGGGAGACCCAGTACTTC,CASEQPGETQYF
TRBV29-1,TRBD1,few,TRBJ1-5,TGCAGCGTTGGGACAGGGTTAGATCAGCCCCAGCATTTT,CSVGTGLDQPQHF
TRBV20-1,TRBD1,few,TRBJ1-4,TGCAGTGCTAGAGCGGGCAGGGGGCAAAGGGAAAAACTGTTTTTT,CSARAGRGQREKLFF
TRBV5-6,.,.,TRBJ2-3,TGTGCCAGCAGCGAGGGACTCAGCACAGATACGCAGTATTTT,CASSEGLSTDTQYF
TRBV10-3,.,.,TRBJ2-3,TGTGCCATCAGTGAGTCGATTTTTAGCGGAGCTAGCACAGATACGCAGTATTTT,CAISESIFSGASTDTQYF
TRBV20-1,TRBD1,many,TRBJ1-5,TGCAGTGCTAGGGGACAGATTTATAGCAATCAGCCCCAGCATTTT,CSARGQIYSNQPQHF
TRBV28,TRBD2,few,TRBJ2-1,TGTGCCAGCAGTTCCTACAGCGGGGCCTACAATGAGCAGTTCTTC,CASSSYSGAYNEQFF
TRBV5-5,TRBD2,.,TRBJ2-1,TGTGCCAGCAGCCCACGGGCTAGCGGTCGGGGGGGGCAGTTCTTC,CASSPRASGRGGQFF
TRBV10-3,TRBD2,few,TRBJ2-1,TGTGCCATCAGTGAGAGAGAATCCCTAGCGGGAGGGTACAATGAGCAGTTCTTC,CAISERESLAGGYNEQFF
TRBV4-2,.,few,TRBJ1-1,TGTGCCAGCAGGAACCTAAAGCAGGGGACTGAAGCTTTCTTT,CASRNLKQGTEAFF
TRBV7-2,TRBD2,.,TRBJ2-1,TGTGCCAGCAGCTTAGGGGCGGGGGACAATGAGCAGTTCTTC,CASSLGAGDNEQFF
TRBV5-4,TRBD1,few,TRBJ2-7,TGTGCCAGCAGCTTGGAGGACAGGGGAGCCTACGAGCAGTACTTC,CASSLEDRGAYEQYF
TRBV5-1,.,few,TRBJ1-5,TGCGCCAGCAAAATGAGGGGCCGCATAACACAGCATTTT,CASKMRGRITQHF
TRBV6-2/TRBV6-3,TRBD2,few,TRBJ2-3,TGTGCCAGCAGTTACTCGAGCGGGAGGGGCACAGATACGCAGTATTTT,CASSYSSGRGTDTQYF
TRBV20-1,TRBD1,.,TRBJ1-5,TGCAGTGCTAGTCCGGGACAGGCGGCGGGTCAGCCCCAGCATTTT,CSASPGQAAGQPQHF
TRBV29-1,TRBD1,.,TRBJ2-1,TGCAGCGCTCAAGCCGGGACAGGGGGCTACAATGAGCAGTTCTTC,CSAQAGTGGYNEQFF
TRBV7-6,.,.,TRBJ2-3,TGTGCCAGCAGCTTTGGGGCGGCGGGACTGGCGGATACGCAGTATTTT,CASSFGAAGLADTQYF
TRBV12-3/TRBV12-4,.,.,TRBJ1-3,TGTGCCAGCAGTTCCGGTCCCCTCTCTGGAAACACCATATATTTT,CASSSGPLSGNTIYF
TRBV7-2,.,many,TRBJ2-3,TGTGCCAGCAGCTTAGCGCGGGACAGTCCTCTCAGAGATACGCAGTATTTT,CASSLARDSPLRDTQYF
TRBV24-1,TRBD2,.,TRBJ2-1,TGTGCCACCAGTGTTACCCGGACTAGCGGGACATCCTACAATGAGCAGTTCTTC,CATSVTRTSGTSYNEQFF
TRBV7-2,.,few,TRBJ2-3,TGTGCCAGCAGCCCCGGGTCAGCCACAGATACGCAGTATTTT,CASSPGSATDTQYF
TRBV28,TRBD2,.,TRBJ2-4,TGTGCCAGCAGTTCCGGGTTGCAAGGGACTAGCGGGATAGACCAGTACTTC,CASSSGLQGTSGIDQYF
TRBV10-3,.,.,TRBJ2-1,TGTGCCATCAGGTCACCCGTAGCGGACTACAATGAGCAGTTCTTC,CAIRSPVADYNEQFF
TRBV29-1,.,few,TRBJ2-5,TGCAGCGTTGTGGCGGTCCAAGAGACCCAGTACTTC,CSVVAVQETQYF
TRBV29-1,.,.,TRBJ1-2,TGCAGCGTTGAAGATGAAGGTCGGAGCTACACCTTC,CSVEDEGRSYTF
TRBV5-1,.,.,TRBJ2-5,TGCGCCAGCAGCTTGGACGGACAGCAAAAAGAGACCCAGTACTTC,CASSLDGQQKETQYF
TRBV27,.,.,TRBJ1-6,TGTGCCAGCAGTTTAGAGGGGTTGCGTAATTCACCCCTCCACTTT,CASSLEGLRNSPLHF
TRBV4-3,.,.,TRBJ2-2,TGCGCCAGCAGCCAAGCAGGCGACGGCGGGGAGCTGTTTTTT,CASSQAGDGGELFF
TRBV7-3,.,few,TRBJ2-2,TGTGCCAGCAGCCGGGACTCTTCGAACACCGGGGAGCTGTTTTTT,CASSRDSSNTGELFF
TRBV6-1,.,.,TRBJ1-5,TGTGCCAGCAGTGCTGGGATTAGCAATCAGCCCCAGCATTTT,CASSAGISNQPQHF
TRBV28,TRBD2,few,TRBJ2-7,TGTGCCAGCAGTTTAACCGGGACTAGCGGGAACTACGAGCAGTACTTC,CASSLTGTSGNYEQYF
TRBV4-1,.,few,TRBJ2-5,TGCGCCAGCAGCCAAGAAGGTCGGGGGGCGACCCAGTACTTC,CASSQEGRGATQYF
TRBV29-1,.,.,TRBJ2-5,TGCAGCGTTCAGGGATCGGAGACCCAGTACTTC,CSVQGSETQYF
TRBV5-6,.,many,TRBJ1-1,TGTGCCAGCAGCTTAGGACCTGAAGCTTTCTTT,CASSLGPEAFF
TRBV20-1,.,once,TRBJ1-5,TGCAGTGCTAGACTCCTGGGGGTGGGTCAGCCCCAGCATTTT,CSARLLGVGQPQHF
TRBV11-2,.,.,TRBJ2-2,TGTGCCAGCAGCTTTACTAGCTACACCGGGGAGCTGTTTTTT,CASSFTSYTGELFF
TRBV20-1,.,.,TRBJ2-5,TGCAGCCGGACCGCCGTTTCCCAAGAGACCCAGTACTTC,CSRTAVSQETQYF
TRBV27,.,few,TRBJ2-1,TGTGCCAGCAGTTCAGCCGGGACCCCCTTACTCTTC,CASSSAGTPLLF
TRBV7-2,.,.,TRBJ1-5,TGTGCCAGCAGCTTAGCTGCTGGAGGGGTACCCCAGCATTTT,CASSLAAGGVPQHF
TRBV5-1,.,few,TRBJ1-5,TGCGCCAGCAGCTTGTATCCTACAAGCAATCAGCCCCAGCATTTT,CASSLYPTSNQPQHF